This is a list of T cell receptor beta chains from one sample in a study of CD8 T cells in ankylosing spondylitis. TCRdb processed the 5' RACE reads anew with MiXCR; each CDR3 protein has one entry. The sample consists of about 250,000 distinct CDR3 sequences, 30% to 35% of them appearing once. The sample taken for sequencing was blood, either unsorted or a sorted T cell fraction (not recorded which). These receptor sequences come from a male donor with ankylosing spondylitis or in good health (not recorded which). The CDR3 runs from the conserved cysteine through the conserved F or W. Each record gives: V gene, clone size, D gene, J gene, CDR3 protein, CDR3 DNA. A D gene is named only where the DNA matches it firmly. Expanded clones get a size class; other rows say once, few or many, or leave the size out.

V gene: TRBV6-1; clone size: many; D gene: -; J gene: TRBJ2-7; CDR3 protein: CASRRLGAPYEQYF; CDR3 DNA: TGTGCCAGCCGTAGACTTGGGGCTCCCTACGAGCAGTACTTC
V gene: TRBV5-1; clone size: -; D gene: TRBD2; J gene: TRBJ2-3; CDR3 protein: CASSFRDYSTDTQYF; CDR3 DNA: TGCGCCAGCAGCTTCCGGGACTATAGCACAGATACGCAGTATTTT
V gene: TRBV29-1; clone size: -; D gene: TRBD1; J gene: TRBJ1-1; CDR3 protein: CSVEGRTGATEAFF; CDR3 DNA: TGCAGCGTTGAAGGGCGTACAGGGGCAACTGAAGCTTTCTTT
V gene: TRBV29-1; clone size: few; D gene: TRBD1; J gene: TRBJ2-1; CDR3 protein: CSVEPRDRGINEQFF; CDR3 DNA: TGCAGCGTTGAACCCCGGGACAGGGGAATTAATGAGCAGTTCTTC
V gene: TRBV12-3/TRBV12-4; clone size: many; D gene: TRBD1; J gene: TRBJ1-1; CDR3 protein: CASSLQGVAFF; CDR3 DNA: TGTGCCAGCAGTTTACAGGGGGTCGCTTTCTTT
V gene: TRBV15; clone size: -; D gene: -; J gene: TRBJ2-5; CDR3 protein: CATSRGKTGVTQYF; CDR3 DNA: TGTGCCACCAGCAGGGGGAAAACTGGGGTGACCCAGTACTTC
V gene: TRBV10-1; clone size: -; D gene: -; J gene: TRBJ1-1; CDR3 protein: CASKGGRHMTFF; CDR3 DNA: TGCGCCAGCAAAGGGGGACGGCACATGACTTTCTTT
V gene: TRBV5-5; clone size: -; D gene: -; J gene: TRBJ2-4; CDR3 protein: CASSIPGPTPGIQYF; CDR3 DNA: TGTGCCAGCAGCATCCCGGGACCTACACCGGGGATTCAGTACTTC
V gene: TRBV15; clone size: few; D gene: -; J gene: TRBJ1-5; CDR3 protein: CATSRANQPQHF; CDR3 DNA: TGTGCCACCAGCAGGGCCAATCAGCCCCAGCATTTT
V gene: TRBV12-3/TRBV12-4; clone size: -; D gene: -; J gene: TRBJ2-7; CDR3 protein: CASSLTYRDYEQYF; CDR3 DNA: TGTGCCAGCAGCCTGACTTACCGGGACTACGAGCAGTACTTC
V gene: TRBV20-1; clone size: few; D gene: TRBD2; J gene: TRBJ2-5; CDR3 protein: CSPGREETQYF; CDR3 DNA: TGCAGTCCTGGGCGGGAGGAGACCCAGTACTTC
V gene: TRBV29-1; clone size: -; D gene: TRBD2; J gene: TRBJ2-3; CDR3 protein: CSAYTRGTSTEDTQYF; CDR3 DNA: TGCAGCGCATACACTCGGGGGACTAGTACGGAGGATACGCAGTATTTT
V gene: TRBV12-3/TRBV12-4; clone size: -; D gene: TRBD1; J gene: TRBJ2-7; CDR3 protein: CASSFGTDVDF; CDR3 DNA: TGTGCCAGCAGTTTTGGGACAGACGTGGACTTC
V gene: TRBV12-3/TRBV12-4; clone size: -; D gene: TRBD2; J gene: TRBJ2-7; CDR3 protein: CASSSPGLAGEQYF; CDR3 DNA: TGTGCCAGCAGTTCTCCCGGACTAGCGGGCGAGCAGTACTTC
V gene: TRBV12-3/TRBV12-4; clone size: -; D gene: TRBD2; J gene: TRBJ2-3; CDR3 protein: CASRLLSGGGTDTQYF; CDR3 DNA: TGTGCCAGCAGACTCCTCAGCGGGGGGGGCACAGATACGCAGTATTTT
V gene: TRBV20-1; clone size: few; D gene: -; J gene: TRBJ1-1; CDR3 protein: CSAVHVAWAFF; CDR3 DNA: TGCAGTGCTGTACACGTTGCATGGGCTTTCTTT
V gene: TRBV9; clone size: few; D gene: -; J gene: TRBJ2-5; CDR3 protein: CATSSSSGPPLPETQYF; CDR3 DNA: TGTGCCACCTCGTCCTCCTCGGGGCCACCACTCCCAGAGACCCAGTACTTC
V gene: TRBV10-3; clone size: -; D gene: TRBD1; J gene: TRBJ2-3; CDR3 protein: CAISQDRGNTQYF; CDR3 DNA: TGTGCCATCAGTCAGGACAGGGGGAATACGCAGTATTTT
V gene: TRBV6-1; clone size: few; D gene: TRBD1; J gene: TRBJ2-3; CDR3 protein: CASREQGARTDTQYF; CDR3 DNA: TGTGCCAGCAGAGAACAGGGGGCCCGCACAGATACGCAGTATTTT
V gene: TRBV7-8; clone size: few; D gene: TRBD2; J gene: TRBJ2-1; CDR3 protein: CASSGLAGVYNEQFF; CDR3 DNA: TGTGCCAGCAGCGGACTAGCGGGGGTATACAATGAGCAGTTCTTC
V gene: TRBV20-1; clone size: many; D gene: -; J gene: TRBJ2-3; CDR3 protein: CSARTSRTFGGTQYF; CDR3 DNA: TGCAGTGCTAGAACCTCCCGGACGTTCGGCGGTACGCAGTATTTT
V gene: TRBV6-1; clone size: few; D gene: -; J gene: TRBJ1-4; CDR3 protein: CASTKWGEEKLFF; CDR3 DNA: TGTGCCAGCACGAAGTGGGGGGAGGAAAAACTGTTTTTT
V gene: TRBV20-1; clone size: -; D gene: -; J gene: TRBJ1-6; CDR3 protein: CSAGPSFGSYNSPLHF; CDR3 DNA: TGCAGTGCCGGGCCATCATTTGGGTCCTATAATTCACCCCTCCACTTT
V gene: TRBV5-1; clone size: -; D gene: -; J gene: TRBJ2-2; CDR3 protein: CASMSVGSTGELFF; CDR3 DNA: TGCGCCAGCATGTCGGTCGGTTCGACCGGGGAGCTGTTTTTT
V gene: TRBV21-1; clone size: few; D gene: -; J gene: TRBJ1-2; CDR3 protein: CASSKVGAGFLQIYGYTF; CDR3 DNA: TGTGCCAGCAGCAAAGTCGGCGCAGGGTTTCTTCAAATCTATGGCTACACCTTC
V gene: TRBV29-1; clone size: few; D gene: -; J gene: TRBJ1-1; CDR3 protein: CSVGRGGPLGTEAFF; CDR3 DNA: TGCAGCGTTGGCAGGGGCGGCCCCCTGGGCACTGAAGCTTTCTTT
V gene: TRBV29-1; clone size: -; D gene: -; J gene: TRBJ2-7; CDR3 protein: CSVDDSYEQYF; CDR3 DNA: TGCAGCGTTGACGACAGTTACGAGCAGTACTTC
V gene: TRBV20-1; clone size: -; D gene: TRBD1; J gene: TRBJ2-1; CDR3 protein: CSARGPHGQGYNEQFF; CDR3 DNA: TGCAGTGCTAGAGGGCCCCACGGACAGGGATACAATGAGCAGTTCTTC
V gene: TRBV6-5; clone size: few; D gene: TRBD2; J gene: TRBJ2-5; CDR3 protein: CASSSPALAGQETQYF; CDR3 DNA: TGTGCCAGCAGTTCGCCGGCCCTAGCGGGTCAAGAGACCCAGTACTTC
V gene: TRBV20-1; clone size: -; D gene: -; J gene: TRBJ2-5; CDR3 protein: CSASGTQETQYF; CDR3 DNA: TGCAGTGCTAGTGGGACACAAGAGACCCAGTACTTC
V gene: TRBV28; clone size: -; D gene: -; J gene: TRBJ2-5; CDR3 protein: CASRMPGWETQYF; CDR3 DNA: TGTGCCAGCAGGATGCCTGGGTGGGAGACCCAGTACTTC
V gene: TRBV6-1; clone size: few; D gene: -; J gene: TRBJ2-7; CDR3 protein: CASSGGGEGTPYEQYF; CDR3 DNA: TGTGCCAGCAGTGGCGGTGGAGAGGGGACCCCCTACGAGCAGTACTTC
V gene: TRBV12-3/TRBV12-4; clone size: -; D gene: TRBD1; J gene: TRBJ2-7; CDR3 protein: CDSSETGTGLIYEQYF; CDR3 DNA: TGTGACAGCAGTGAAACCGGGACAGGGCTTATCTACGAGCAGTACTTC
V gene: TRBV6-5; clone size: few; D gene: TRBD2; J gene: TRBJ2-2; CDR3 protein: CASSFLLAGGRGFGELFF; CDR3 DNA: TGTGCCAGCAGTTTCCTACTAGCGGGGGGGAGAGGATTCGGGGAGCTGTTTTTT
V gene: TRBV29-1; clone size: -; D gene: -; J gene: TRBJ2-7; CDR3 protein: CSVELGGPRYEQYF; CDR3 DNA: TGCAGCGTTGAACTAGGGGGGCCCAGGTACGAGCAGTACTTC
V gene: TRBV20-1; clone size: few; D gene: TRBD2; J gene: TRBJ2-1; CDR3 protein: CSILAGNNEQFF; CDR3 DNA: TGCAGTATACTAGCGGGGAACAATGAGCAGTTCTTC
V gene: TRBV12-3/TRBV12-4; clone size: -; D gene: -; J gene: TRBJ2-6; CDR3 protein: CASSDPSSAGANVLTF; CDR3 DNA: TGTGCCAGCAGTGATCCCAGCTCGGCTGGGGCCAACGTCCTGACTTTC
V gene: TRBV24-1; clone size: -; D gene: -; J gene: TRBJ1-1; CDR3 protein: CATSDSGQGSIRKAFF; CDR3 DNA: TGTGCCACCAGTGATTCCGGCCAGGGTTCGATCCGAAAAGCTTTCTTT
V gene: TRBV20-1; clone size: -; D gene: -; J gene: TRBJ2-7; CDR3 protein: CSATTGLLPSYEQYF; CDR3 DNA: TGCAGTGCGACAACAGGGCTCCTACCCTCCTACGAGCAGTACTTC
V gene: TRBV5-5; clone size: few; D gene: -; J gene: TRBJ1-5; CDR3 protein: CASSSMTRGLSNQPQHF; CDR3 DNA: TGTGCCAGCAGCTCCATGACTCGGGGGCTAAGCAATCAGCCCCAGCATTTT
V gene: TRBV29-1; clone size: many; D gene: TRBD1; J gene: TRBJ2-5; CDR3 protein: CSVRTGGGETQYF; CDR3 DNA: TGCAGCGTCCGGACAGGGGGAGGAGAGACCCAGTACTTC